The clone carrying this T cell receptor beta chain was detected only a few times. Sequencing was performed with immunoSEQ multiplex PCR; in TCRdb, only in-frame clones are kept and a portion is missing. Altogether tens of thousands of clones are present, about 71% being singletons, with the ten largest covering 3.5% to 4.5%. The entry originates in a study of blood T cell repertoires in COVID-19. Study at large: Samples of COVID-19 (acute and convalescent) were obtained from the United States, Italy and Spain. T cells, B-cell-depleted T cells, or PBMCs provided the cDNA or gDNA that served as material.

The CDR3 runs 14 residues. Germline CDR1 is SNHLY and CDR2 is FYNNEI. The V gene lost 6 bases and the J gene lost 1 base, with 12 bases spanning the gap. The sample consisted of peripheral blood. The J gene is TRBJ1-1, the V gene TRBV2; unclear D gene. The receptor's source is a woman aged 50 to 65 with acute or convalescent COVID-19. The CDR3 here is CASRTPGRNTEAFF. The CDR3, as DNA: TGTGCCAGCAGGACACCAGGCCGGAACACTGAAGCTTTCTTT.